This TCR beta chain was sequenced for a study of PD-L1 blockade in urothelial cancer. The wider study: Atezolizumab, begun by patients in the mid-2010s, was given at 1,200 mg intravenously every 3 weeks. The authors examined blood 3 weeks (second dose) and 6 weeks after treatment start. Peripheral blood specimens exhibited a median yield of approximately 150,000 T cells.

TCRdb's copy holds only in-frame clones and misses some; the assay was immunoSEQ multiplex PCR. The sample lists 20,000 to 25,000 clones, approximately 88% occurring once. This CDR3 has 16 amino acids. V was clipped by 5 bases and J by 4 bases, with 15 bases between them. The germline gives CDR1 SGHVS, CDR2 FNYEAQ. The sequencing here drew on PBMCs, taken around atezolizumab (anti-PD-L1) treatment. The receptor comes from a man aged 65-85 years with urothelial cancer. The genes are TRBV7-6 and TRBJ2-6, with D perhaps TRBD1 (7 bases). CDR3 in amino acids: CASSPGDRAGANVLTF. The CDR3 bases are TGTGCCAGCAGCCCGGGAGACAGGGCGGGGGCCAACGTCCTGACTTTC.